One sample yielded the 17 T cell receptor beta chains listed below, sequenced in a study of T cell repertoires in cytomegalovirus infection. Using its own MiXCR run on the reads, TCRdb lists one record per CDR3 protein. Of over 450,000 distinct CDR3 sequences in the sample, 10% to 12% are singletons; the top ten hold more than 8.5%. The specimen was PBMCs. All receptors come from a human donor in good health (CMV status not recorded). Some clones in this sample may be carry-over from other donors' samples.

The chain links TRBV19 to TRBJ2-1; no reliable D call. The CDR3 has 12 amino acids. In germline, CDR1 is LNHDA, CDR2 SQIVND (reference sequence). V dropped 8 bases and J dropped 5 bases, with 10 bases sitting between them. The CDR3 sequence: CASAGPDNEQFF. The CDR3 DNA reads as TGTGCCAGTGCCGGACCAGACAATGAGCAGTTCTTC. Drawing the rest from reference TRBV19 and TRBJ2-1, the complete variable domain is DGGITQSPKYLFRKEGQNVTLSCEQNLNHDAMYWYRQDPGQGLRLIYYSQIVNDFQKGDIAEGYSVSREKKESFPLTVTSAQKNPTAFYLCASAGPDNEQFFGPGTRLTVL.

With regard to this clonotype: Given a much more abundant clone one base away, this may be a read error. CDR3 protein: CVSKRIGGSSLSSYNEQFF. CDR3 in DNA: TGTGTCAGTAAAAGGATTGGGGGGTCTAGCCTAAGCTCCTACAATGAGCAGTTCTTC. This chain connects TRBV19 to TRBJ2-1; D possibly corresponds to TRBD2 (6 bases). The CDR3 totals 19 residues. The germline V gene encodes CDR1 LNHDA and CDR2 SQIVND (reference sequence).

This clonotype has at least ten counts. The V gene is TRBV28, the J gene TRBJ1-1; the D gene is possibly TRBD1 (5 bases). V was pared by 3 bases and J by 8 bases, with 13 bases between. Germline V gene sequence: CDR1 MDHEN, CDR2 SYDVKM. The CDR3 sequence is 13 residues long. CDR3 DNA sequence: TGTGCCAGCAGTTTGGCAGGGATTCTCGAAGCTTTCTTT. This gives the protein CASSLAGILEAFF.

The rearrangement joins TRBV28 to TRBJ1-6, with a possible D match to TRBD1 (6 bases). CDR1 MDHEN and CDR2 SYDVKM come from the germline V gene. The CDR3 has 14 amino acids. V was pared by 6 bases and J by 3 bases, with 9 bases between. This chain's CDR3 is CASREGVYNSPLHF. The CDR3 DNA sequence: TGTGCCAGCAGGGAGGGGGTCTATAATTCACCCCTCCACTTT.

The rearrangement joins TRBV12-3 or TRBV12-4 to TRBJ1-3; D gene uncertain. This CDR3 has 18 amino acids. The germline V and J ends were trimmed by 6 bases and 0 bases, with 21 bases remaining between them. The CDR3 spells CASSPPGRIDNSGNTIYF. CDR3 bases: TGTGCCAGCAGCCCCCCCGGACGGATCGACAACTCTGGAAACACCATATATTTT.

V gene TRBV2 combines with J gene TRBJ2-2; no definite D call. Trimming shortened V by 5 bases and J by 5 bases, and 15 bases separated the two germline ends. The CDR3 is 15 amino acids. Germline CDR1 SNHLY, CDR2 FYNNEI. In nucleotides, the CDR3 is TGTGCCAGCAGTCGAGGCAAGAGAAGTACCGGGGAGCTGTTTTTT. Its protein is CASSRGKRSTGELFF.

V is TRBV5-1 and J is TRBJ2-1, with TRBD1 identical over 9 bases. The CDR3 covers 15 residues. V shed 4 bases and J 10 bases; nucleotides not matched to a gene: 12. From germline, CDR1 is SGHRS and CDR2 YFSETQ. The CDR3 DNA follows: TGCGCCAGCAGCATGACAGGGGGATTTCTGGGAGAGCAGTTCTTC. Translating it yields CASSMTGGFLGEQFF.

Many counts were recorded for this clonotype. V usage is TRBV7-9 and J usage is TRBJ2-7; 9 bases agree with TRBD1. Per germline, CDR1 SEHNR and CDR2 FQNEAQ (reference sequence). V shed 5 bases and J 3 bases; nucleotides not matched to a gene: 5. The CDR3 has 14 amino acids. CDR3 nucleotides: TGTGCCAGCAGCGGGACAGGGAAGGACTACGAGCAGTACTTC. Translation gives CASSGTGKDYEQYF. The whole variable domain, filled in from reference TRBV7-9 and TRBJ2-7, reads DTGVSQNPRHKITKRGQNVTFRCDPISEHNRLYWYRQTLGQGPEFLTYFQNEAQLEKSRLLSDRFSAERPKGSFSTLEIQRTEQGDSAMYLCASSGTGKDYEQYFGPGTRLTVT.

The V and J genes are TRBV2 and TRBJ2-3; D is unresolved. This CDR3 has 14 residues. Germline assignment: CDR1 SNHLY and CDR2 FYNNEI. V was pared by 3 bases and J by 0 bases, with 7 bases between. The CDR3 DNA reads TGTGCCAGCAGTGAGGACCGCAGCACAGATACGCAGTATTTT. Translated: CASSEDRSTDTQYF.

At least ten counts were recorded for this clonotype. The gene calls are TRBV6-1 and TRBJ2-1; D is possibly TRBD2 (6 bases). This CDR3 has 18 amino acids. V was pared by 6 bases and J by 0 bases, with 21 bases between. Looked up from germline, CDR1 is MNHNS and CDR2 is SASEGT. CDR3 sequence: CASRISGTRKNSYNEQFF. In DNA, the CDR3 is TGTGCCAGCAGAATTTCCGGGACTCGCAAAAACTCCTACAATGAGCAGTTCTTC.

A few counts support this clonotype. The chain carries TRBV6-5 and TRBJ2-1; no clear D. V lost 0 bases and J lost 7, with 7 bases in between. Germline-derived CDR1 and CDR2 are MNHEY and SVGAGI. The length of the CDR3 is 13 residues. The chain's CDR3 is CASSYSQMNEQFF. The CDR3, as DNA: TGTGCCAGCAGTTACTCTCAAATGAATGAGCAGTTCTTC.

This clonotype has ten or more counts. This rearrangement joins TRBV4-1 to TRBJ2-1; D not resolved. The CDR3 sequence is 14 residues long. The germline V and J ends were trimmed by 2 bases and 5 bases, with 10 bases remaining between them. Germline-derived CDR1 and CDR2 are MGHRA and YSYEKL. DNA for the CDR3: TGCGCCAGCAGCCAACTCACTACTCACAATGAGCAGTTCTTC. Residues: CASSQLTTHNEQFF.

The chain combines TRBV29-1 with TRBJ1-2, with a possible D match to TRBD1 (6 bases). Germline V lookup: CDR1 SQVTM, CDR2 ANQGSEA. V dropped 5 bases and J dropped 6 bases, with 13 bases sitting between them. CDR3 length: 12 residues. CDR3 sequence: CSVTTGTDGYTF. Here the CDR3 DNA reads TGCAGCGTTACCACAGGGACTGATGGCTACACCTTC.

This clonotype was found a few times. The gene calls are TRBV25-1 and TRBJ2-1; D is possibly TRBD1 or TRBD2 (5 bases each). CDR1 MGHDK and CDR2 SYGVNS come from the germline V gene. CDR3 size: 13 residues. The germline V and J ends were trimmed by 8 bases and 1 base, with 9 bases remaining between them. CDR3 DNA sequence: TGTGCCAGCGGCAGGGAGTCCTACAATGAGCAGTTCTTC. Protein sequence: CASGRESYNEQFF.

This sequence joins TRBV2 and TRBJ2-4; 8 bases are a match to TRBD1. The CDR3 contains 15 residues. The germline CDR1 and CDR2 sequences are SNHLY and FYNNEI. V lost 8 bases, J lost 3 bases, and 9 bases stayed unmatched. The CDR3 DNA sequence: TGTGCCAGCGGAAGACAGGGGTTGAGCAAAAACATTCAGTACTTC. It is translated as CASGRQGLSKNIQYF.

This clonotype was seen at least ten times. This rearrangement joins TRBV7-3 to TRBJ2-6, with D perhaps being TRBD1 or TRBD2 (5 bases each). The CDR3 has 12 residues. The V end was cut by 5 bases, the J end by 12 bases, with 11 bases between. CDR1 is SGHTA, CDR2 FQGTGA, per germline. The CDR3 spells CASSLDSGVLTF. The CDR3 nucleotides are TGTGCCAGCAGCCTCGACAGCGGCGTCCTGACTTTC.

This clonotype was observed many times. This sequence joins TRBV19 and TRBJ2-1; 8 nucleotides align to TRBD2. This CDR3 spans 14 amino acids. Per the germline V gene, CDR1 is LNHDA and CDR2 is SQIVND (reference sequence). V dropped 6 bases and J dropped 8; count of bases not matched to a gene: 9. The CDR3 loop reads CASRPGLVFDEQFF. The CDR3 DNA sequence: TGTGCCAGTAGGCCGGGACTAGTGTTCGATGAGCAGTTCTTC. Using reference TRBV19 and TRBJ2-1 for the parts outside the CDR3, the full variable domain is DGGITQSPKYLFRKEGQNVTLSCEQNLNHDAMYWYRQDPGQGLRLIYYSQIVNDFQKGDIAEGYSVSREKKESFPLTVTSAQKNPTAFYLCASRPGLVFDEQFFGPGTRLTVL.